One and the same sample provided the 5 T cell receptor beta chains below, sequenced in a study of lymphopenia after photon versus proton radiotherapy (dated by TCRdb to about 2019). Libraries were constructed by the immunoSEQ multiplex PCR assay. Here the immuneACCESS table is served through TCRdb, limited to in-frame sequences with V and J called. Missing clones are a known gap in these copies; in checked studies unresolved V genes cover under half, and the rest lacks a known reason. A total of approximately 62,000 clones appear in this sample, approximately 84% of them only once. Of the sample, around 2% is held by the ten largest clones. Source: peripheral blood, taken from a patient treated with proton-based radiotherapy. The receptors come from a man aged 60 to 75 with pancreatic cancer.

The V and J genes are TRBV18 and TRBJ1-2; D is possibly TRBD1 (5 bases). Germline CDR1 is KGHSH and CDR2 is LQKENI. This CDR3 is 13 amino acids long. The V end was cut by 3 bases, the J end by 8 bases, with 13 bases between. As DNA, the CDR3 is TGTGCCAGCTCACCCGGGACGAGCGGAGGCTACACCTTC. It specifies CASSPGTSGGYTF.

V gene TRBV30 combines with J gene TRBJ2-7; the D is unclear. There are 14 residues in the CDR3. Germline V lookup: CDR1 GTSNPN, CDR2 SVGIG (reference sequence). V was cut by 2 bases and J by 3 bases, with 14 bases left in between. The CDR3 is CAWSPSPVGYEQYF. DNA of the CDR3: TGTGCCTGGAGTCCCTCCCCGGTTGGCTACGAGCAGTACTTC.

The chain's CDR3 is CASSEQGRDEKLFF. Here the CDR3 DNA reads TGTGCCAGCAGTGAACAGGGGAGGGATGAAAAACTGTTTTTT. The chain has TRBV6-1 and TRBJ1-4; D perhaps matches TRBD1 (6 bases). Germline lookup yields CDR1 MNHNS and CDR2 SASEGT. The germline V and J ends were trimmed by 2 bases and 6 bases, with 10 bases remaining between them. The CDR3 spans 14 residues.

This rearrangement joins TRBV29-1 to TRBJ2-7, with TRBD2 identical over 10 bases. CDR3 length equals 13 residues. CDR1 is SQVTM, CDR2 ANQGSEA, per germline. V shed 6 bases and J 6 bases; nucleotides not matched to a gene: 8. The CDR3 nucleotides read TGCAGCGTGACCCTAGCGGGAGTGGGCGAGCAGTACTTC. This gives the protein CSVTLAGVGEQYF.

The chain has TRBV7-3 and TRBJ2-1; 8 positions match TRBD2. The CDR3 loop spans 16 amino acids. The V segment lost 5 bases and the J segment 0 bases; nucleotides outside the gene matches: 6. Per germline, CDR1 SGHTA and CDR2 FQGTGA. The CDR3 DNA sequence: TGTGCCAGCAGCAAGCGGAGCGGGAGCTCCTACAATGAGCAGTTCTTC. It is translated as CASSKRSGSSYNEQFF.